This T cell receptor (beta chain) was sequenced in a study of regulatory dendritic cells for organ transplantation. General observations from the study: Naive T cells showed high diversity, memory cells less, memory CD8+ least. Resting memory CD8+ T cells held the most alloreactive clonotypes. Memory CD8+ clonal expansion seemed more limited with regulatory than mature dendritic cells.

Some clones are missing from TCRdb's copy, which holds only in-frame ones; the method was immunoSEQ multiplex PCR. The table lists 15,000 to 20,000 clones, around 80% of them singletons, with 2.5% to 4% in the top ten. The CDR3 covers 12 residues. Between the trimmed V and J ends, which lost 4 bases and 3 bases, there was a span of 8 bases. Germline lookup yields CDR1 SGHRS and CDR2 YFSETQ. Allogeneic regulatory or mature dendritic cells were co-cultured for roughly five days with CFSE-labeled sorted T cells at 1:10. FACS sorted CD4+ or CD8+ T cells into CD45RA+ naive and CD45RO+ memory. A remark on this clone: The antigen is not known.

The chain couples TRBV5-1 to TRBJ2-7; D possibly uses TRBD1 or TRBD2 (5 bases each). This receptor was obtained from a human donor in good health. Sequencing input: memory CD4+ T cells from blood cultured with regulatory dendritic cells. This sample's subset: CD45RO+ memory T cells. The CDR3 sequence: CASSRGDYEQYF. CDR3 coding DNA: TGCGCCAGCAGCCGAGGGGACTACGAGCAGTACTTC.